This T cell receptor beta chain stems from a study of blood T cell repertoires in COVID-19 (TCRdb year 2020). In terms of the full investigation: Samples covering the acute and convalescent phases of COVID-19 were provided by collaborators in the United States, Italy and Spain. Sample metadata almost always included a de-identified subject ID, COVID-19 status, age in years and sex. The repertoires were made available in a free public database intended to serve as a resource for research on the immune response to SARS-CoV-2. Where available, HLA class I and class II types were obtained from metadata supplied by the sample provider rather than from assay-based typing. Deeply sampled blood TCRbeta repertoires from subjects exposed to, actively infected with, or recovered from COVID-19 were included in the dataset. The samples were drawn from two sources: the first 160 participants of the ongoing ImmuneRACE study, and some 1,300 subjects contributed by 6 global collaborators. The material from the prospective study consisted of cDNA or gDNA derived from T cells, B-cell-depleted T cells, or PBMCs.

TCRbeta CDR3 regions were amplified from genomic DNA using the immunoSEQ Assay, a bias-controlled multiplex PCR. On the study's bioinformatics: Within the assay, amplification of reference gene primers was used to estimate how many nucleated cells each sample contained. To quantify the absolute abundance of each unique TCRbeta CDR3 rearrangement, sequence reads were collapsed and filtered. For each sample, productive Simpson clonality was calculated as the square root of Simpson's diversity index over productive rearrangements. Not all clones reach the TCRdb copy of this immuneACCESS table, which keeps in-frame sequences only. Checked studies attribute under half of the gap to unresolved V genes and leave the rest unexplained. V, J and clone size reflect that table, while D and trimming were determined from the DNA. This sample lists 210,000 or so clones; 80% were detected once. The ten top clones hold around 4.5% of the sample.

This clone was counted a single time. Its antigen has not been determined. No qualities accompany the bases; no much larger clone lies one base away. What the research found in general, with its limitations: The amount of clinical and demographic metadata varied by source and participant and was provided uncurated.

Enrolling through a virtual design, the prospective study's participants ranged in age from about 18 to 89 years and lived across some 22 United States geographic areas. To assign participants to cohorts, the prospective study relied on clinical history that participants themselves reported in a screening survey and a study questionnaire. Mobile phlebotomists in the prospective study collected whole blood, serum and a nasopharyngeal or oropharyngeal swab from every participant. Over an approximately 2-month period, participants in the prospective study had the option of providing additional blood draws and questionnaires. Blood samples from the prospective study were shipped frozen or at room temperature prior to DNA extraction. CDR1 and CDR2 are drawn from the germline V gene: SGDLS, YYNGEE. From the cysteine up to the phenylalanine, the CDR3 has a length of 15 residues. Only the CDR3 DNA is retained, 45 bases long and in frame from the first base. Here V drops 5 bases and J drops 5 bases, and the junction holds 5 bases not matched to any gene.

The clonotype originates from a man aged 25-40 years with acute COVID-19. Source material: PBMCs or T cells enriched from blood (not recorded which). The sequence joins TRBV9 to TRBJ1-6; 9 junctional bases match TRBD1. The CDR3 is CASRGGTGNNSPLHF. The nucleotides read TGTGCCAGCAGGGGAGGGACAGGGAATAATTCACCCCTCCACTTT. Where the CDR3 stops, the reference TRBV9 and TRBJ1-6 genes take over; the full variable domain is DSGVTQTPKHLITATGQRVTLRCSPRSGDLSVYWYQQSLDQGLQFLIQYYNGEERAKGNILERFSAQQFPDLHSELNLSSLELGDSALYFCASRGGTGNNSPLHFGNGTRLTVT.